The 4 T cell receptor beta chains below all came from one sample that was sequenced in a study of tumor and adjacent non-tumor tissue in lung cancer. RNA was extracted from bulk tissue without any cell sorting. More than 3 cm separated this lung sample from the edge of the tumor. TCRbeta libraries were built with three rounds of nested PCR, modified from ARM-PCR. From the multiplex PCR reads, TCRdb called clonotypes with MiXCR, one entry per CDR3 protein. The sample lists 50,000 to 60,000 distinct CDR3 sequences, around three quarters occurring once. The specimen sequenced was distant non-tumor lung tissue. The origin of the receptors is a woman aged 60-70 years with non-small cell lung cancer.

This clonotype was picked up one time. The chain is built from TRBV10-3 and TRBJ2-7, with D perhaps matching TRBD1 (5 bases). The V gene lost 6 bases and the J gene lost 3 bases, with 12 bases spanning the gap. Germline-derived CDR1 and CDR2 are ENHRY and SYGVKD. The CDR3 consists of 13 residues. CDR3 DNA sequence: TGTGCCATCAGGGGAACCCAGGGCTACGAGCAGTACTTC. Its protein is CAIRGTQGYEQYF.

Comments on this clonotype: Compared with germline, one end of the junction differs, possibly owing to a read error. V gene TRBV6-2 or TRBV6-3 combines with J gene TRBJ2-3; tentative D call: TRBD2 (5 bases). The CDR3 contains 17 residues. Germline V gives CDR1 MNHEY, CDR2 SVGEGT. In DNA form, the CDR3 reads TGTGCCAGCAGTCCAATACAAAGCTGGAGCGGCACAGATATGCAGTATTTT. Amino acid sequence: CASSPIQSWSGTDMQYF.

The chain is built from TRBV29-1 and TRBJ1-5; no clear D gene. The assigned J gene may be wrong: the sequence end matches TRBJ2-3 better. The CDR3 is 14 residues long. CDR1 and CDR2 from the germline V gene are SQVTM and ANQGSEA. Here the CDR3 DNA reads TGCAGCGTCAGTGGGGTTACGGGCGATCAGCCCCAGTATTTT. This codes for CSVSGVTGDQPQYF.

A remark on this clonotype: One end of the junction is discordant with germline, which a read error may explain. V usage is TRBV28 and J usage is TRBJ2-4, with D perhaps matching TRBD2 (5 bases). Germline-derived CDR1 and CDR2 are MDHEN and SYDVKM. The CDR3 spans 16 residues. The CDR3 here is CASNAQEAIAKNIQYF. Here the CDR3 DNA reads TGTGCCAGCAATGCCCAGGAGGCTATAGCCAAAAACATTCAGTATTTC.